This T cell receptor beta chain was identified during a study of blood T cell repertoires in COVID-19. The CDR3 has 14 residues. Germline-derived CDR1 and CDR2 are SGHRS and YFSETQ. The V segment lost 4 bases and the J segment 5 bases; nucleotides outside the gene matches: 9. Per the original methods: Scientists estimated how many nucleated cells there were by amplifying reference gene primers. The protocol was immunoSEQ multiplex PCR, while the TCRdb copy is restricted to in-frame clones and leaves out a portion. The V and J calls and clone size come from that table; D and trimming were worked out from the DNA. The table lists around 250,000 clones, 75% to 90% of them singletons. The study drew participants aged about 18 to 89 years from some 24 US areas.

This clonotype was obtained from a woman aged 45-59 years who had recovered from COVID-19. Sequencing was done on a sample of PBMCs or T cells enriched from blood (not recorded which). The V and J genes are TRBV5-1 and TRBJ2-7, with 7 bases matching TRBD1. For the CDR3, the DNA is TGCGCCAGCAGCGGACAAGGACAGGTAGACGAGCAGTACTTC. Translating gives CASSGQGQVDEQYF.